This T cell receptor beta chain stems from a study of stem cell transplantation in POMP-related autoinflammatory disease (dated by TCRdb to the early 2020s). About the full investigation: According to the study's hypothesis, the TRB repertoire gets skewed because defective thymoproteasomes impair MHC class I-dependent CD8+ T-cell differentiation and positive selection. Through one year post-transplant, neutrophils and platelets showed 100% donor engraftment on DNA chimerism analysis. Prior to transplant, the patients had CD4+ naive T-cell skewing, low CD8+ T-cell proportions, and decreased T-cell cytokine secretion. The effect of POMP deficiency on T-cell receptor beta repertoire diversity and CDR3 characteristics was assessed by high-throughput TRB sequencing. The investigation overall reported the following: A trend toward lower TRB diversity and higher clonality was observed in PRAID patients across all analyzed T-cell subsets. A restricted number of unique TRB V-J gene pairings was observed in PRAID patients. Statistical significance for the trend toward lower diversity and increased clonality in PRAID patients was reached only for regulatory T cells.

This clone was detected once. Its target antigen remains unknown. No base-level quality is on record; no much larger clone is a single base apart. What this sample's time point label stands for: after hematopoietic stem cell transplant. PRAID was characterized by prominent immunodeficiency alongside autoinflammation. Before TRB sequencing, T-cell subsets (conventional T cells, CD8+ T cells, regulatory T cells, T follicular helper cells) were sorted. The library was obtained by the immunoSEQ multiplex PCR assay. Per the source publication's procedure: Shannon entropy, which takes clonal size distribution into account, was used to quantify repertoire diversity. The Gini-Simpson index (Simpson_1-D) served as the measure of how unequally clonotypes were distributed. The immuneACCESS repertoire file appears here via TCRdb, limited to in-frame rearrangements. These files lack a portion of the clones; in checked studies, under half of the deficit traces to unresolved V genes, and the cause of the others is not known. V, J and clone size derive from that table, while D and trimming were established from the DNA sequence. The sample has 68,000 or so clones on record, more than 75% of them singletons. The ten largest clones capture around 0.72% of the sample.

V was cut back by 5 bases and J by 0 bases, leaving a gap of 14 bases between them. Reading the germline V gene gives CDR1 SGDLS and CDR2 YYNGEE. Spanning cysteine to phenylalanine, the CDR3 consists of 16 amino acids. Only the CDR3 region is kept as DNA, spanning 48 bases read in frame from base 1. Sequencing used CD4+ T cells from PBMCs, obtained after stem cell transplantation. The rearranged chain carries TRBV9 and TRBJ2-2; the D segment could be TRBD2, given 5 matching bases. The receptor comes from a human patient with POMP-related autoinflammation and immune dysregulation (PRAID). A transplant means some T cells may be of graft donor rather than patient origin. The CDR3 in this case is CASSPEAGPNTGELFF. The sequenced DNA: TGTGCCAGCAGTCCTGAGGCGGGCCCGAACACCGGGGAGCTGTTTTTT.